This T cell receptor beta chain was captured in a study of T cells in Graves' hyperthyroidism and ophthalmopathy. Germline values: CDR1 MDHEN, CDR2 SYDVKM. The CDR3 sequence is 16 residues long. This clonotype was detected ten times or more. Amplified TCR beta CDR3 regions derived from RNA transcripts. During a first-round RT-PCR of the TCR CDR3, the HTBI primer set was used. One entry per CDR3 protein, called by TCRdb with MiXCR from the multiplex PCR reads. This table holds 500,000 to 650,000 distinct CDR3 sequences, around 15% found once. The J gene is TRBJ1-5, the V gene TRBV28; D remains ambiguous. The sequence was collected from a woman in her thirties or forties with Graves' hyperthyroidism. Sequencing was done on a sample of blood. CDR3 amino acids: CEIPRGNVESNQPQHF. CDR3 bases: TGTGAAATCCCCCGAGGGAATGTAGAGAGCAATCAGCCCCAGCATTTT.